The entry below describes one T cell receptor beta chain. This clone came up once. Its antigen is still unknown. Base qualities are not provided; no much larger clone lies one nucleotide away. The record originates from a study of control samples from healthy donors and cancer patients (TCRdb year 2020). Libraries came from the immunoSEQ multiplex PCR assay. Sourced from immuneACCESS, this table was stored by TCRdb with only in-frame sequences that have V and J called. A share of the clones is absent; for the studies checked, an unresolved V gene accounts for under half, and the remainder has no known explanation. The sample yields around 74,000 clones; roughly 92% were counted once. Of the sample, almost 6% falls within the top ten clones. CDR3 length: 15 amino acids, cysteine to phenylalanine. Only the CDR3 region is kept as DNA, spanning 45 bases read in frame from base 1. Taken from the germline V gene, the CDR1 and CDR2 loops are MNHEY and SVGAGI. Germline trimming amounts to 6 bases on V and 4 bases on J, with 7 as the count of junction bases outside the gene matches.

The sequence came from a woman aged 60-75 years in good health. The V and J segments used are TRBV6-5 and TRBJ2-3; 10 bases in the junction line up with TRBD1. The sample comprised blood. CDR3 reads: CASRGQGLFSDTQYF. The base sequence is TGTGCCAGCAGGGGACAGGGGTTATTCTCAGATACGCAGTATTTT.